This TCR beta chain emerged from a study of cytomegalovirus exposure and HLA in healthy donors. CDR3 length: 15 amino acids. With 3 bases removed from V and 3 bases from J, the gap between germline ends came to 14 bases. Germline-derived CDR1 and CDR2 are SGDLS and YYNGEE. The PCR contained 60 Vbeta and 13 Jbeta primers. Method: immunoSEQ multiplex PCR; TCRdb's copy keeps in-frame clones and lacks some. The sample gives under 200,000 clones, about 70% of which show up once; roughly 2.7% is in the top ten. The sequenced material came from PBMCs. The chain carries TRBV9 and TRBJ2-3, with a tentative D call TRBD2 (6 bases). The receptor's source is a woman between 40 and 50 years old in good health and CMV-seropositive. CDR3 protein: CASSASGLKTDTQYF. DNA of the CDR3: TGTGCCAGCAGCGCCAGCGGGTTGAAGACAGATACGCAGTATTTT.